The entry below describes one TCR beta chain. Its antigen is still unknown. The junction differs from germline at one of its ends, possibly a read error. This record comes from a study of cytomegalovirus exposure and HLA in healthy donors. Study results and limitations: TRBV6-2, TRBV6-3 and other indistinguishable V segments were excluded. After further analysis at a later stage, roughly 16,000 TCR beta sequences were associated with HLA alleles at 0.05 false discovery rate. 150 to 200 TCR beta chains were listed as cytomegalovirus-associated.

The CDR3 runs to 11 residues. The germline CDR1 and CDR2 sequences are SNHLY and FYNNEI. The PCR employed 60 Vbeta primers together with 13 Jbeta primers. Produced via immunoSEQ multiplex PCR; TCRdb's table is partial and in-frame only. The data contain roughly 110,000 clones, around 75% of them singletons. The sequence derives from a woman in her thirties in good health and CMV-seronegative. The chain couples TRBV2 to TRBJ1-2; TRBD1 agrees at 7 bases. Sample: PBMCs. The CDR3 region is CASSEHRDRLF. In DNA form, the CDR3 reads TGTGCCAGCAGTGAACACCGGGACAGACTCTTC.